A single sample is the source of the 7 T cell receptor beta chains below, sequenced in a study of post-analysis software for immune sequencing data. Regarding the study as a whole: The five TRBV segments detected at higher frequency in patients than in controls included TRBV5-6, TRBV5-1 and TRBV20-1.

The TCR beta cDNA libraries carried unique molecular identifiers. TCRdb re-called the PCR reads through MiXCR, storing one row per CDR3 protein. In the table there are fewer than 700,000 distinct CDR3 sequences, around 47% of which are singletons. The antigens these receptors bind are not known. Sequenced sample: blood. The receptors were gathered from a girl aged 10-17 years with multiple sclerosis.

This chain uses TRBV11-3 with TRBJ1-2; D unclear. The V end lost 4 bases, the J end lost 5 bases, and 11 bases lay between the germline ends. CDR3 length: 13 residues. Germline V gene lookup returns CDR1 SGHNT and CDR2 YENEEA. CDR3 sequence (DNA): TGTGCCAGCAGCTCCTCCAGTGGGTATGGCTACACCTTC. This translates into CASSSSSGYGYTF.

This clonotype was counted only a few times. The chain links TRBV7-2 to TRBJ1-2; a weak D match, TRBD1 (5 bases). V dropped 5 bases and J dropped 7 bases, with 20 bases sitting between them. CDR1 is SGHTA and CDR2 is FQGNSA in the germline V gene. This CDR3 is 15 amino acids long. CDR3 sequence: CASSQNAGLESGYTF. The CDR3 DNA is TGTGCCAGCAGCCAAAACGCAGGGTTAGAAAGTGGCTACACCTTC. The variable domain in full, with the rest retrieved from reference TRBV7-2 and TRBJ1-2, is GAGVSQSPSNKVTEKGKDVELRCDPISGHTALYWYRQSLGQGLEFLIYFQGNSAPDKSGLPSDRFSAERTGGSVSTLTIQRTQQEDSAVYLCASSQNAGLESGYTFGSGTRLTVV.

This sequence joins TRBV20-1 and TRBJ2-7; 13 nucleotides align to TRBD2. TRBJ2-5 explains the end of the DNA better; the J call may be wrong. The CDR3 runs to 15 residues. Germline CDR1 and CDR2: DFQATT and SNEGSKA (reference sequence). CDR3 in amino acids: CSASGTSGITETQYF. CDR3 nucleotides: TGCAGTGCTAGCGGGACTAGCGGGATCACAGAGACCCAGTACTTC.

The V call is TRBV29-1, the J call TRBJ1-1; D is unresolved. This CDR3 spans 12 amino acids. Trimming removed 5 bases from V and 2 bases from J, with 9 bases in between. Germline V gene lookup returns CDR1 SQVTM and CDR2 ANQGSEA. The CDR3 DNA reads as TGCAGCGTTAAGGTACCTAACACTGAAGCTTTCTTT. Translation gives CSVKVPNTEAFF.

V is TRBV10-3 and J is TRBJ1-1, with D maybe TRBD1 (5 bases). The length of the CDR3 is 13 residues. Germline V gene data show CDR1 as ENHRY and CDR2 as SYGVKD. With 3 bases removed from V and 6 bases from J, the gap between germline ends came to 11 bases. DNA of the CDR3: TGTGCCATCAGTGAAGGGACGGGATCTGAAGCTTTCTTT. It translates to CAISEGTGSEAFF.

This clonotype was seen a few times. The rearrangement joins TRBV12-3 or TRBV12-4 to TRBJ1-4, with 7 bases aligning to TRBD1. The V gene end was trimmed by 6 bases and the J gene end by 5 bases; junction bases not matched to a gene: 9. CDR3 length equals 15 residues. CDR3 nucleotides: TGTGCCAGCAGCCTCTCGACAGGGCCGAATGAAAAACTGTTTTTT. Translation gives CASSLSTGPNEKLFF.

The chain links TRBV29-1 to TRBJ1-2; the D gene is possibly TRBD1 (5 bases). The CDR3 covers 15 residues. Germline CDR1 is SQVTM and CDR2 is ANQGSEA. V shed 1 base and J shed 6 bases, with 18 bases lying between them. The CDR3 loop is CSVEAMYGGGDGYTF. CDR3 nucleotides: TGCAGCGTTGAAGCTATGTACGGCGGGGGGGATGGCTACACCTTC.